The text below deals with one T cell receptor (beta chain). The TCRbeta library incorporated unique molecular identifiers. MiXCR, applied by TCRdb to the PCR reads, yields one record per CDR3 protein. The profile shows 90,000 to 100,000 distinct CDR3 sequences, 10% to 15% of them singletons. These data belong to a study of T-cell reconstitution after alpha-beta-depleted transplantation in children. This sequence was found in a human donor who donated a stem cell graft to a child with inherited bone marrow failure. The sequenced sample was PBMCs from the stem cell graft donor, obtained from the stem cell graft.

CDR3 sequence (DNA): TGCGCCAGCAGCTTGGACGTGGGAGTGGGGGGCTACACCTTC. Its protein product is CASSLDVGVGGYTF. The gene calls are TRBV5-1 and TRBJ1-2; unclear D gene. CDR3 length: 14 amino acids. Germline V gene sequence: CDR1 SGHRS, CDR2 YFSETQ. V was cut by 0 bases and J by 8 bases, with 14 bases left in between.